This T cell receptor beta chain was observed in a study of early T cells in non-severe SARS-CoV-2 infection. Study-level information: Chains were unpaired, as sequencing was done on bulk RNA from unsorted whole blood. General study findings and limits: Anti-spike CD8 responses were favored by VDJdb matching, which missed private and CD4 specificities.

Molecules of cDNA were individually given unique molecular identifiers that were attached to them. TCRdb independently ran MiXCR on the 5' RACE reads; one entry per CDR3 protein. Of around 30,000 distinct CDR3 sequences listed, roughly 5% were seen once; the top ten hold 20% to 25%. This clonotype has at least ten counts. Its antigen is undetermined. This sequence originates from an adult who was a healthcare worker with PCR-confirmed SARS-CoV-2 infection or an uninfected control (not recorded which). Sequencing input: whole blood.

CDR3 sequence: CASSPGTVSSYEQYF. In DNA form, the CDR3 reads TGTGCCAGCTCACCTGGAACGGTCTCATCCTACGAGCAGTACTTC. The V call is TRBV18, the J call TRBJ2-7; D remains unclear. The V gene lost 3 bases and the J gene lost 1 base, with 13 bases spanning the gap. The CDR3 runs to 15 residues. Germline V gives CDR1 KGHSH, CDR2 LQKENI.